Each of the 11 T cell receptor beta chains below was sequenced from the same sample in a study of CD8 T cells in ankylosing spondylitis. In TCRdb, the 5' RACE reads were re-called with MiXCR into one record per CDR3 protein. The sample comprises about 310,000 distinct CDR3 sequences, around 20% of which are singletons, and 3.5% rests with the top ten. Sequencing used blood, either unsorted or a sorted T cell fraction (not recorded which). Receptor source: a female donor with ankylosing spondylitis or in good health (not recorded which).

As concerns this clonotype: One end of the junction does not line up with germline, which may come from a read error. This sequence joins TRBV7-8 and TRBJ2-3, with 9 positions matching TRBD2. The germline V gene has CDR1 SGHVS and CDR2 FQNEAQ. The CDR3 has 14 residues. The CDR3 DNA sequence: TGTGGCAGCAGCTTAGGGGCGGGAGGGGATACGCAGTATTTT. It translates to CGSSLGAGGDTQYF.

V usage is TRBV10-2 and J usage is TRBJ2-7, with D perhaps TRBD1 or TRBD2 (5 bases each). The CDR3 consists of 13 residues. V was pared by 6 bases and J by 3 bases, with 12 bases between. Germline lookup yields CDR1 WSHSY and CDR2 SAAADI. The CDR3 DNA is TGCGCCAGCAGCCGGGACCGTCTCTACGAGCAGTACTTC. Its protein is CASSRDRLYEQYF.

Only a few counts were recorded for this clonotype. CDR3 DNA: TGTGCCAGCAGCCTCACAGGGGTCACTGAAGCTTTCTTT. Its protein is CASSLTGVTEAFF. The J gene is TRBJ1-1, the V gene TRBV12-3 or TRBV12-4, with 7 bases lining up with TRBD1. Trimming cost V 6 bases and J 4 bases; bases outside gene matches: 5. This CDR3 region has 13 residues.

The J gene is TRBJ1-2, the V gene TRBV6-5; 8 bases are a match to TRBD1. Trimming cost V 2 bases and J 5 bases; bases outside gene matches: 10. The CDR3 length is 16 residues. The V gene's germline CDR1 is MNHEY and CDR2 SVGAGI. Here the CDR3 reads CASSYPGTGGGYGYTF. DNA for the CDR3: TGTGCCAGCAGTTACCCCGGGACAGGCGGAGGATATGGCTACACCTTC.

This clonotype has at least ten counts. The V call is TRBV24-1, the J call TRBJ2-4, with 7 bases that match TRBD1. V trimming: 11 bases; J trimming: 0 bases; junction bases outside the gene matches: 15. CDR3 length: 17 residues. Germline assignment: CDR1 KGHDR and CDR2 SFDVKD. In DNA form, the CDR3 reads TGTGCCATCGGGACAGCACAAATACTAGTAGCCAAAAACATTCAGTACTTC. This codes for CAIGTAQILVAKNIQYF.

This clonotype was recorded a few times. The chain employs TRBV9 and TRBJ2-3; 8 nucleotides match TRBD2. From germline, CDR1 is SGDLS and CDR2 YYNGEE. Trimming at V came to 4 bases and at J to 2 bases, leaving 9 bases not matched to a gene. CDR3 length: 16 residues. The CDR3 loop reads CASSLVGTRNTDTQYF. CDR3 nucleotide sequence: TGTGCCAGCAGCCTCGTAGGGACTAGGAACACAGATACGCAGTATTTT.

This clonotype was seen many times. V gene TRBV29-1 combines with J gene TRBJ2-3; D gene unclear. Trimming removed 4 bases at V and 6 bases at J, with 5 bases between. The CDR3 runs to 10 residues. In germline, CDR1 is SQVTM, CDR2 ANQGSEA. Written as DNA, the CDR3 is TGCAGCGTTGTCCCCGATACGCAGTATTTT. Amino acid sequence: CSVVPDTQYF.

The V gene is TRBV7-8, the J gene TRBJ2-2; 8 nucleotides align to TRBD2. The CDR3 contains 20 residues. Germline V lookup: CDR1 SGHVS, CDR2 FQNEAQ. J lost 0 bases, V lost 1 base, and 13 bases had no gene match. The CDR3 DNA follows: TGTGCCAGCAGCTTAGGGGTAGTCGGGAGGGCGACACCGAACACCGGGGAGCTGTTTTTT. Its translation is CASSLGVVGRATPNTGELFF.

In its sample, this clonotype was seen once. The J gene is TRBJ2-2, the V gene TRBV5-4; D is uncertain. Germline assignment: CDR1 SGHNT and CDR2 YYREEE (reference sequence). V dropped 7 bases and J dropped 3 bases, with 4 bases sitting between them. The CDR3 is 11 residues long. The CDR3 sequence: CASGYTGELFF. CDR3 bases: TGTGCCAGCGGGTACACCGGGGAGCTGTTTTTT.

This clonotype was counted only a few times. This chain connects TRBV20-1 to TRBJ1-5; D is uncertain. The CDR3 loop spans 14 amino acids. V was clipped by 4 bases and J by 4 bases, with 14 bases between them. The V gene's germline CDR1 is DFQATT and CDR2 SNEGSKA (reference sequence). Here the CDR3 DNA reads TGCAGTGCTACGGCGGGGATGTCTAATCAGCCCCAGCATTTT. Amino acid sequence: CSATAGMSNQPQHF.

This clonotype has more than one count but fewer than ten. The CDR3 DNA reads as TGTGCCAGCAGGCCTGGATATACAGGTCTCGCCCAAGCTTTCTTT. Translated, it gives CASRPGYTGLAQAFF. V and J are TRBV28 and TRBJ1-1; weak D call: TRBD1 (5 bases). Germline loops: CDR1 MDHEN, CDR2 SYDVKM. V was cut by 6 bases and J by 9 bases, with 23 bases left in between. The CDR3 has 15 amino acids.